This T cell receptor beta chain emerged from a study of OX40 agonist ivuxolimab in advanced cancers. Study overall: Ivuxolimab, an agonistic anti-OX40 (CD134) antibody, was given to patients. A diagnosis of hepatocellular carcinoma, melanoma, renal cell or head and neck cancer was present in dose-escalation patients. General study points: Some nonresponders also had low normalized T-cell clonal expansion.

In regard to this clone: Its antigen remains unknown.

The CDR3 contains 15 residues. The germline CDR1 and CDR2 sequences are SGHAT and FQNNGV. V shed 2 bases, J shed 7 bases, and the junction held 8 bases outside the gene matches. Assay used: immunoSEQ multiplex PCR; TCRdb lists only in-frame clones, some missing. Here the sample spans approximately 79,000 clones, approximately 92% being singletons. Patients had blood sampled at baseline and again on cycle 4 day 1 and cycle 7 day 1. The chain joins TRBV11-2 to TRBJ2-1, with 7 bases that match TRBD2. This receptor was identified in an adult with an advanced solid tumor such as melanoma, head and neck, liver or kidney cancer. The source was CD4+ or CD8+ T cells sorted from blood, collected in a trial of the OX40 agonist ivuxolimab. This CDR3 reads CASSLPTSLLNEQFF. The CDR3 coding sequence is TGTGCCAGCAGCTTACCGACTAGCTTGTTGAATGAGCAGTTCTTC.